This T cell receptor (beta chain) emerged from a study of Tregs in tolerant kidney transplant recipients. General observations from the study: Tregs expanded with activated donor B cells seemed most donor-specific. Biological reproducibility was not directly addressed, but technical replication error appeared minimal.

TCRdb's table, derived via immunoSEQ multiplex PCR, lists solely in-frame clones and lacks some. The sample has some 55,000 clones, around 82% seen once. As concerns this clone: Its antigen is currently unknown.

The sequenced sample was CD4+ T cells from blood. The receptor comes from a human donor in good health.

The DNA of the CDR3 is TGTGCCAGCAGCCCACGGACTAGGGGCACAGATACGCAGTATTTT. Translation gives CASSPRTRGTDTQYF. The chain links TRBV9 to TRBJ2-3; TRBD2 matches at 7 bases. The CDR3 has 15 residues. CDR1 SGDLS and CDR2 YYNGEE come from the germline V gene. V gave up 4 bases and J gave up 1 base; unmatched junction bases: 6.